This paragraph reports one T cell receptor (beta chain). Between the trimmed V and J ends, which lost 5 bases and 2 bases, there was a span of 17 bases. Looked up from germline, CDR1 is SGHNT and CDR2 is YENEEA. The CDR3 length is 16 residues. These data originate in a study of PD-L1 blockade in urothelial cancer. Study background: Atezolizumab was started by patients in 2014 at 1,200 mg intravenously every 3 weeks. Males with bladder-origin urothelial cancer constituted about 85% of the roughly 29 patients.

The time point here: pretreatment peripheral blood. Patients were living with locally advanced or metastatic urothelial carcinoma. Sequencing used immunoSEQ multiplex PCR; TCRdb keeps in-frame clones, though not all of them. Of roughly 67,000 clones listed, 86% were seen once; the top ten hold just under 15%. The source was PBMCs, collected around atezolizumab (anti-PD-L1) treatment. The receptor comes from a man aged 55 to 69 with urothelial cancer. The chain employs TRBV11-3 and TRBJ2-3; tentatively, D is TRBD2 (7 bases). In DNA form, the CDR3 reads TGTGCCAGCAGCGCTTTGAGGGGGGGAGACACAGATACGCAGTATTTT. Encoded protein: CASSALRGGDTDTQYF.